This TCR beta chain came from a study of cytomegalovirus exposure and HLA in healthy donors. Study context: The 120 or so validation repertoires used the same platform as the roughly 670 first-cohort repertoires, a later analysis reported. Study-wide results and limits: The investigators catalogued 150 to 200 TCR beta chains as cytomegalovirus-associated. Rare TCR sequences dominated, though some public TCRs recurred in many donors.

The donors were members of the roughly 120-subject validation cohort (separate from the approximately 650-subject first cohort). This CDR3 comprises 18 residues. Germline V gene sequence: CDR1 ENHRY, CDR2 SYGVKD. With 3 bases clipped from V and 2 bases from J, the junction kept 4 bases outside the gene matches. Sequencing was performed with immunoSEQ multiplex PCR; in TCRdb, only in-frame clones are kept and a portion is missing. The sample lists about 58,000 clones, around nine tenths occurring once. Concerning this clone: Its specificity is not known.

This sequence joins TRBV10-3 and TRBJ2-1, with TRBD2 matching over 16 bases. The TCR comes from a young man in good health and CMV-seronegative. The sample consisted of PBMCs. The CDR3 DNA follows: TGTGCCATCAGTGACCCGGGACTAGCGGGAGGGGCCTACAATGAGCAGTTCTTC. It translates to CAISDPGLAGGAYNEQFF.